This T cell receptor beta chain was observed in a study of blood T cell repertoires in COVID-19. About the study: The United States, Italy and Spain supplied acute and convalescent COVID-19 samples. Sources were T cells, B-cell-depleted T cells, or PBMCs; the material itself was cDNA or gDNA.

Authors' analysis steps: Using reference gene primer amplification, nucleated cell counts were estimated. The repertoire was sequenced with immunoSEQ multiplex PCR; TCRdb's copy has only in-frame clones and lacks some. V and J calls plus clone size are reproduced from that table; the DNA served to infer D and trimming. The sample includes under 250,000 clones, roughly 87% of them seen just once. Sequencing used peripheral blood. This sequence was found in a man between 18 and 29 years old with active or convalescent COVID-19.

The CDR3 DNA sequence: TGTGCCAGCAGCTTAGGGCCCGGGACTCCGTACCAAGAGACCCAGTACTTC. It translates to CASSLGPGTPYQETQYF. This chain joins TRBV7-9 and TRBJ2-5; D is possibly TRBD2 (6 bases). V was shortened by 1 base and J by 0 bases, with 15 bases between the two germline ends. The CDR3 is 17 residues long. Germline V gene data show CDR1 as SEHNR and CDR2 as FQNEAQ (reference sequence).